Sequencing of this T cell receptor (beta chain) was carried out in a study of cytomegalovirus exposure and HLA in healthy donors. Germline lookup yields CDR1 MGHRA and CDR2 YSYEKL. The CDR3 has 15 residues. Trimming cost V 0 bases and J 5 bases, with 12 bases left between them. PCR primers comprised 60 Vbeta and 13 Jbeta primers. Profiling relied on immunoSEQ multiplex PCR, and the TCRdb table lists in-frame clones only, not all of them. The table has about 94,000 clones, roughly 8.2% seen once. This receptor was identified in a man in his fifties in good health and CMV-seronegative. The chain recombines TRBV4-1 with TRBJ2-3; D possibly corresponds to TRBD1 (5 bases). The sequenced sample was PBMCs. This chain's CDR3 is CASSQDRVSGDTQYF. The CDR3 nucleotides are TGCGCCAGCAGCCAAGACAGGGTATCTGGAGATACGCAGTATTTT.